The clone carrying this T cell receptor (beta chain) showed up just a few times. No antigen is known for it. The data belong to a study of T-cell memory formation after mild COVID-19. Study outcomes and limitations: Later expanders leaned CD4+, whereas day 15 to 85 contracting clones were balanced CD4/CD8.

TCRdb passed the 5' RACE reads through MiXCR, listing each CDR3 protein once. Among 450,000 to 650,000 distinct CDR3 sequences listed, just over 20% were seen once. The CDR3 contains 16 residues. With V trimmed by 6 bases and J by 0 bases, 9 bases remained unmatched. Germline CDR1 and CDR2: SGHVS and FQNEAQ. The receptor comes from an adult woman who had mild COVID-19 (a few samples of this study predate the infection). Cell type and time point are not known. The specimen was PBMCs or a T cell subset sorted from them (not recorded which). This chain links TRBV7-8 with TRBJ2-3, with 7 bases that match TRBD2. The CDR3 region is CASSSRAGHSTDTQYF. The CDR3 region has the DNA TGTGCCAGCAGTTCTAGAGCGGGGCATAGCACAGATACGCAGTATTTT.